Listed here are 31 T cell receptor beta chains from one sample, sequenced in a study of control samples from healthy donors and cancer patients. Assay used: immunoSEQ multiplex PCR; TCRdb lists only in-frame clones, some missing. The sample lists roughly 100,000 clones; 83% were seen once. The sequencing sample was made of blood. These receptor sequences come from a woman in her forties or fifties in good health.

The chain recombines TRBV24-1 with TRBJ2-3; weak D call: TRBD1 (5 bases). From germline, CDR1 is KGHDR and CDR2 SFDVKD. The V end lost 2 bases, the J end lost 4 bases, and 12 bases lay between the germline ends. The CDR3 length is 15 residues. The CDR3 region is CATSDSMKQADTQYF. As DNA, the CDR3 is TGTGCCACCAGTGATTCCATGAAACAGGCAGATACGCAGTATTTT.

The rearrangement links TRBV3-1 (or the pseudogene TRBV3-2) to TRBJ2-7; D is perhaps TRBD2 (6 bases). The CDR3 is 14 residues long. Germline CDR1 reads LGHDT; CDR2 reads YNNKEL (reference sequence). V was shortened by 1 base and J by 4 bases, with 11 bases between the two germline ends. CDR3 nucleotide sequence: TGTGCCAGCAGCCAAGGGAGTGGGGGGTACGAGCAGTACTTC. Translation gives CASSQGSGGYEQYF.

V is TRBV3-1 (or the pseudogene TRBV3-2) and J is TRBJ2-2; a possible D gene is TRBD2 (7 bases). This CDR3 has 18 residues. Trimming stripped 3 bases from V and 5 bases from J, with 22 bases between. Germline V gene sequence: CDR1 LGHDT, CDR2 YNNKEL (reference sequence). The CDR3 DNA follows: TGTGCCAGCAGCCATGCGCTGGGGGCAGGGAGGGGGACCGGGGAGCTGTTTTTT. Translation gives CASSHALGAGRGTGELFF.

Within the sample, this clone is medium-sized. The chain links TRBV19 to TRBJ1-6, with unresolved D. The CDR3 sequence is 15 residues long. V lost 4 bases, J lost 10 bases, and 17 bases lay in between. The germline V gene has CDR1 LNHDA and CDR2 SQIVND (reference sequence). CDR3 nucleotides: TGTGCCAGTAGTACCCTCCTTGGTTCTGGCTCACCCCTCCACTTT. The encoded protein is CASSTLLGSGSPLHF. Complete variable domain (other parts from reference TRBV19 and TRBJ1-6): DGGITQSPKYLFRKEGQNVTLSCEQNLNHDAMYWYRQDPGQGLRLIYYSQIVNDFQKGDIAEGYSVSREKKESFPLTVTSAQKNPTAFYLCASSTLLGSGSPLHFGNGTRLTVT.

The chain recombines TRBV19 with TRBJ1-1, with TRBD1 matching over 9 bases. Per the germline V gene, CDR1 is LNHDA and CDR2 is SQIVND (reference sequence). This CDR3 region has 15 residues. Trimming at V came to 2 bases and at J to 2 bases, leaving 3 bases not matched to a gene. In DNA, the CDR3 is TGTGCCAGTAGTATAAGGGGACAGGGTAACACTGAAGCTTTCTTT. It translates to CASSIRGQGNTEAFF.

This CDR3 is CASGRTGDDYGYTF. The DNA for the CDR3 is TGTGCCAGTGGAAGGACAGGGGATGACTATGGCTACACCTTC. The chain employs TRBV19 and TRBJ1-2, with 9 bases identical to TRBD1. V was pared by 8 bases and J by 3 bases, with 7 bases of the junction left unmatched. This CDR3 spans 14 amino acids. Per the germline V gene, CDR1 is LNHDA and CDR2 is SQIVND (reference sequence).

The sample holds a few counts of this clone. The chain carries TRBV7-9 and TRBJ1-4; a possible D gene is TRBD1 (5 bases). V was trimmed by 6 bases and J by 3 bases, leaving 26 bases between them. Germline V lookup: CDR1 SEHNR, CDR2 FQNEAQ (reference sequence). This CDR3 is 19 amino acids long. CDR3 sequence reads: CASRPIIRDSLFANEKLFF. DNA for the CDR3: TGTGCCAGCAGGCCTATTATCCGAGACAGCCTTTTCGCTAATGAAAAACTGTTTTTT.

Many counts were recorded for this clone. The chain combines TRBV5-1 with TRBJ1-2; 7 nucleotides align to TRBD1. The V gene end was trimmed by 1 base and the J gene end by 4 bases; junction bases not matched to a gene: 7. This CDR3 contains 15 residues. Germline V gene lookup returns CDR1 SGHRS and CDR2 YFSETQ. This CDR3 reads CASSLRQGWIYGYTF. The CDR3 DNA reads TGCGCCAGCAGCTTGAGACAGGGCTGGATCTATGGCTACACCTTC.

The chain couples TRBV28 to TRBJ2-7; D tentatively reads TRBD1 or TRBD2 (5 bases each). CDR3 length: 15 amino acids. Germline CDR1 and CDR2: MDHEN and SYDVKM. The germline V and J ends were trimmed by 5 bases and 0 bases, with 14 bases remaining between them. The chain's CDR3 is CASSIAGTGSYEQYF. The DNA of the CDR3 is TGTGCCAGCAGTATTGCAGGGACGGGCTCCTACGAGCAGTACTTC.

This clone occurred a few times. The chain is built from TRBV28 and TRBJ1-2, with D possibly matching TRBD1 (5 bases). Germline assignment: CDR1 MDHEN and CDR2 SYDVKM. This CDR3 is 14 amino acids long. V gave up 5 bases and J gave up 4 bases, with 14 bases separating them. The CDR3 nucleotides are TGTGCCAGCAGTCCCTCGGGGGGGATCTATGGCTACACCTTC. It yields the protein CASSPSGGIYGYTF.

This rearrangement joins TRBV3-1 (or the pseudogene TRBV3-2) to TRBJ1-4; weak D call: TRBD1 (5 bases). The CDR3 extends over 14 amino acids. The V end was cut by 4 bases, the J end by 4 bases, with 10 bases between. CDR1 is LGHDT, CDR2 YNNKEL, per germline (reference sequence). CDR3: CASSPDSYNEKLFF. CDR3 bases: TGTGCCAGCAGCCCCGACAGTTATAATGAAAAACTGTTTTTT.

J is TRBJ2-1 and V is TRBV7-3, with 13 positions matching TRBD2. The V and J ends lost 5 bases and 6 bases, in that order; junction bases with no gene match: 4. Germline CDR1 SGHTA, CDR2 FQGTGA. This CDR3 is 15 amino acids long. DNA of the CDR3: TGTGCCAGCAGCAAAGGGACTAGCGGGGTCAATGAGCAGTTCTTC. As protein: CASSKGTSGVNEQFF.

J is TRBJ1-2 and V is TRBV12-3 or TRBV12-4, with a weak D call TRBD1 (5 bases). CDR3 length: 13 residues. Trimming pared 5 bases from V and 6 bases from J, leaving 13 bases between. The CDR3 DNA reads TGTGCCAGCAGTGAGTGGACAAAGGATGGCTACACCTTC. Translation gives CASSEWTKDGYTF.

The chain recombines TRBV14 with TRBJ1-2, with TRBD1 matching over 7 bases. The length of the CDR3 is 15 residues. The germline V gene encodes CDR1 SGHDN and CDR2 FVKESK. The ends lost 2 bases at V and 4 bases at J; junction bases unmatched: 7. CDR3 in DNA: TGTGCCAGCAGCCAAAGACAGGGAAGGAGCTATGGCTACACCTTC. This codes for CASSQRQGRSYGYTF.

V is TRBV6-6 and J is TRBJ2-5; D not resolved. Looked up from germline, CDR1 is MNHNY and CDR2 is SVGAGI (reference sequence). CDR3 length equals 11 residues. V dropped 10 bases and J dropped 5 bases, with 11 bases sitting between them. The CDR3 loop is CATRLGETQYF. CDR3 coding DNA: TGTGCCACCCGCCTCGGGGAGACCCAGTACTTC.

The rearrangement uses TRBV29-1 and TRBJ1-1; TRBD1 aligns across 10 bases. This CDR3 region has 15 residues. The germline gives CDR1 SQVTM, CDR2 ANQGSEA. V lost 5 bases to trimming and J lost 1 base; unmatched junction nucleotides: 7. CDR3: CSVHDRGRRNTEAFF. The CDR3 DNA reads TGCAGCGTTCACGACAGGGGGCGTAGGAACACTGAAGCTTTCTTT.

This chain links TRBV6-5 with TRBJ1-1, with D unclear. Germline V lookup: CDR1 MNHEY, CDR2 SVGAGI. The CDR3 is 13 amino acids. With 0 bases removed from V and 0 bases from J, the gap between germline ends came to 2 bases. The CDR3 DNA sequence: TGTGCCAGCAGTTACTCGGTGAACACTGAAGCTTTCTTT. Translated, it gives CASSYSVNTEAFF.

V is TRBV11-2 and J is TRBJ2-7; D possibly corresponds to TRBD1 (6 bases). CDR3 length: 14 amino acids. V was shortened by 5 bases and J by 3 bases, with 14 bases between the two germline ends. The germline gives CDR1 SGHAT, CDR2 FQNNGV. CDR3 coding DNA: TGTGCCAGCAGCCTTACGAAACAGGGCTACGAGCAGTACTTC. It codes for CASSLTKQGYEQYF.

The V call is TRBV27, the J call TRBJ2-3; D not certain. V lost 6 bases and J 5 bases, leaving 6 bases between the germline ends. Germline loops: CDR1 MNHEY, CDR2 SMNVEV (reference sequence). CDR3 length equals 11 residues. For the CDR3, the DNA is TGTGCCAGCAGATCGGTAGATACGCAGTATTTT. It encodes CASRSVDTQYF.

The chain joins TRBV30 to TRBJ1-5; D gene unclear. V was trimmed by 0 bases and J by 3 bases, leaving 6 bases between them. The CDR3 covers 13 residues. Germline assignment: CDR1 GTSNPN and CDR2 SVGIG (reference sequence). CDR3 DNA sequence: TGTGCCTGGAGTGTTTCTGACAATCAGCCCCAGCATTTT. The encoded protein is CAWSVSDNQPQHF. The full variable domain, with the rest looked up from reference TRBV30 and TRBJ1-5, is SQTIHQWPATLVQPVGSPLSLECTVEGTSNPNLYWYRQAAGRGLQLLFYSVGIGQISSEVPQNLSASRPQDRQFILSSKKLLLSDSGFYLCAWSVSDNQPQHFGDGTRLSIL.

This clone has more than one count but fewer than ten. The chain uses TRBV28 and TRBJ2-3; 8 nucleotides agree with TRBD2. Losses at the gene ends were 5 bases for V and 2 bases for J; bases not matched to a gene: 6. The CDR3 covers 15 residues. Germline assignment: CDR1 MDHEN and CDR2 SYDVKM. In nucleotides, the CDR3 is TGTGCCAGCAGTGCCCCTAGCGGGCTCACAGATACGCAGTATTTT. Amino acids: CASSAPSGLTDTQYF.

The chain links TRBV5-6 to TRBJ1-6, with D possibly being TRBD1 (6 bases). V lost 4 bases and J lost 5, with 13 bases in between. The CDR3 is 15 residues long. Germline CDR1 SGHDT, CDR2 YYEEEE. CDR3 sequence (DNA): TGTGCCAGCAGCATTCGGACAGTTAATAATTCACCCCTCCACTTT. Translation gives CASSIRTVNNSPLHF.

V gene TRBV5-6 combines with J gene TRBJ2-2; 11 bases map to TRBD1. Germline CDR1 SGHDT, CDR2 YYEEEE. The CDR3 contains 16 residues. J was trimmed by 4 bases and V by 4 bases; bases with no gene match: 6. The CDR3 coding sequence is TGTGCCAGCAGCACGGGGACAGGGGGGCTCACCGGGGAGCTGTTTTTT. Protein sequence: CASSTGTGGLTGELFF.

The V call is TRBV21-1, the J call TRBJ1-1; the table's D call, TRBD1, has no DNA check behind it. TRBV21-1 is recorded as a pseudogene. The CDR3 loop spans 16 amino acids. In DNA, the CDR3 is TGTGCCAGCAGCAAAGTTCGACAGAGAATGAACACTGAAGCTTTCTTT. Protein product: CASSKVRQRMNTEAFF.

V usage is TRBV7-9 and J usage is TRBJ1-6; 10 bases agree with TRBD1. There are 13 residues in the CDR3. The V gene's germline CDR1 is SEHNR and CDR2 FQNEAQ (reference sequence). J gave up 10 bases and V 8 bases, and 5 bases lay outside the gene matches. CDR3 protein: CASAGTGESPLHF. The CDR3 DNA reads as TGTGCCAGCGCCGGGACAGGGGAATCACCCCTCCACTTT.

The rearrangement links TRBV7-2 to TRBJ2-7, with a tentative D call TRBD2 (5 bases). The V gene lost 4 bases and the J gene lost 7 bases, with 14 bases spanning the gap. CDR1 is SGHTA, CDR2 FQGNSA, per germline. The CDR3 length is 13 residues. CDR3 protein: CASSSREFGEQYF. The CDR3, as DNA: TGTGCCAGCAGCTCGAGGGAATTCGGAGAGCAGTACTTC. Based on the CDR3 plus reference TRBV7-2 and TRBJ2-7, the full variable domain is GAGVSQSPSNKVTEKGKDVELRCDPISGHTALYWYRQSLGQGLEFLIYFQGNSAPDKSGLPSDRFSAERTGGSVSTLTIQRTQQEDSAVYLCASSSREFGEQYFGPGTRLTVT.

With respect to this clone: Distinct nucleotide sequences in the sample also encode this CDR3. CDR3 residues: CATSDLAGNQPQHF. CDR3 DNA sequence: TGTGCCACCAGTGATTTGGCCGGGAATCAGCCCCAGCATTTT. The chain couples TRBV24-1 to TRBJ1-5, with D hard to call. Looked up from germline, CDR1 is KGHDR and CDR2 is SFDVKD. V was cut by 0 bases and J by 4 bases, with 6 bases left in between. This CDR3 is built from 14 residues.

This clone was found a few times. The chain links TRBV18 to TRBJ2-1; 11 nucleotides line up with TRBD2. Trimming at V came to 3 bases and at J to 3 bases, leaving 7 bases not matched to a gene. The germline gives CDR1 KGHSH, CDR2 LQKENI. The CDR3 totals 17 residues. The CDR3: CASSPGSGRDFYNEQFF. The DNA of the CDR3 is TGTGCCAGCTCACCGGGTAGCGGGAGGGACTTCTACAATGAGCAGTTCTTC.

Only a few counts were recorded for this clone. The chain carries TRBV7-2 and TRBJ1-6; D gene unclear. V shed 5 bases and J shed 10 bases, with 12 bases lying between them. The CDR3 extends over 13 amino acids. Germline values: CDR1 SGHTA, CDR2 FQGNSA. The CDR3 sequence: CASSPVGVSPLHF. CDR3 DNA sequence: TGTGCCAGCAGCCCTGTCGGGGTCTCACCCCTCCACTTT. Looking up the rest from reference TRBV7-2 and TRBJ1-6 gives the full variable domain: GAGVSQSPSNKVTEKGKDVELRCDPISGHTALYWYRQSLGQGLEFLIYFQGNSAPDKSGLPSDRFSAERTGGSVSTLTIQRTQQEDSAVYLCASSPVGVSPLHFGNGTRLTVT.

The rearrangement uses TRBV5-6 and TRBJ1-6; D is possibly TRBD1 (6 bases). V gave up 4 bases and J gave up 10 bases, with 18 bases separating them. Per the germline V gene, CDR1 is SGHDT and CDR2 is YYEEEE. The CDR3 contains 15 residues. CDR3 bases: TGTGCCAGCAGCCCAGGAGGGGGGCTGAGCTCACCCCTCCACTTT. Translation gives CASSPGGGLSSPLHF.

The chain uses TRBV30 and TRBJ2-4; 7 bases map to TRBD1. The CDR3 covers 15 residues. Germline V CDR1 and CDR2: GTSNPN, SVGIG (reference sequence). Trimming removed 5 bases from V and 7 bases from J; junction bases left unmatched: 14. The CDR3 sequence: CAWASGQSVGNIQYF. The CDR3 coding sequence is TGTGCCTGGGCTTCGGGACAGTCGGTTGGGAACATTCAGTACTTC. The full variable domain, completed using reference TRBV30 and TRBJ2-4, is SQTIHQWPATLVQPVGSPLSLECTVEGTSNPNLYWYRQAAGRGLQLLFYSVGIGQISSEVPQNLSASRPQDRQFILSSKKLLLSDSGFYLCAWASGQSVGNIQYFGAGTRLSVL.